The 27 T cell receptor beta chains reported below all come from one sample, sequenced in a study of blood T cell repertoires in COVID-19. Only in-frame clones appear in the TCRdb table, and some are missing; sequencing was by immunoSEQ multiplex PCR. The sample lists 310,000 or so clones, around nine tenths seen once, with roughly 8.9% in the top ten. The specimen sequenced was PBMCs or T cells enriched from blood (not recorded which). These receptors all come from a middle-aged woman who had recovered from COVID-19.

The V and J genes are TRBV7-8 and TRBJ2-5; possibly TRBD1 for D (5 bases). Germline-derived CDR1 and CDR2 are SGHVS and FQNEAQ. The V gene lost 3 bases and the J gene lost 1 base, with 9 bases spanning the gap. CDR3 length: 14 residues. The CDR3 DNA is TGTGCCAGCAGCTTTGTCCAGGGCCAAGAGACCCAGTACTTC. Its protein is CASSFVQGQETQYF.

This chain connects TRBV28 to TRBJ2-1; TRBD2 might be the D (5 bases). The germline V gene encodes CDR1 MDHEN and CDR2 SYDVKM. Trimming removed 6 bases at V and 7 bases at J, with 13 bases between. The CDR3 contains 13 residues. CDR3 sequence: CASSLLGRNEQFF. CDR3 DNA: TGTGCCAGCAGCCTCCTGGGGAGAAATGAGCAGTTCTTC. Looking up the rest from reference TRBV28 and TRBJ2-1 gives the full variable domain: DVKVTQSSRYLVKRTGEKVFLECVQDMDHENMFWYRQDPGLGLRLIYFSYDVKMKEKGDIPEGYSVSREKKERFSLILESASTNQTSMYLCASSLLGRNEQFFGPGTRLTVL.

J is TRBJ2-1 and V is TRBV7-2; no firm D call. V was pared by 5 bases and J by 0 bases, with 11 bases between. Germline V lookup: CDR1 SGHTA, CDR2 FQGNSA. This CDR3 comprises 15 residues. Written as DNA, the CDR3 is TGTGCCAGCAGCCCCGATTGGAGCTCCTACAATGAGCAGTTCTTC. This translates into CASSPDWSSYNEQFF.

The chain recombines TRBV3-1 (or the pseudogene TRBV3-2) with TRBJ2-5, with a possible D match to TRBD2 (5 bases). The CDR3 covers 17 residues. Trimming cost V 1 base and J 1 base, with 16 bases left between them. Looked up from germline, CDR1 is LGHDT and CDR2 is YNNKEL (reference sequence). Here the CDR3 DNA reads TGTGCCAGCAGCCAAGGTTCCCCCTACGCGGGCCAAGAGACCCAGTACTTC. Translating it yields CASSQGSPYAGQETQYF.

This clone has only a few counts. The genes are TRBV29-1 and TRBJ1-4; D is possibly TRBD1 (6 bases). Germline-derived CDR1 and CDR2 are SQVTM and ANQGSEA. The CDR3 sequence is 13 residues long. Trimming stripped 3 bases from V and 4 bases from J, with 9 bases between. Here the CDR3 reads CSVDRGGNEKLFF. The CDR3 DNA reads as TGCAGCGTTGACAGGGGCGGTAATGAAAAACTGTTTTTT. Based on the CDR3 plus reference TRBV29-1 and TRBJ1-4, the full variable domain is SAVISQKPSRDICQRGTSLTIQCQVDSQVTMMFWYRQQPGQSLTLIATANQGSEATYESGFVIDKFPISRPNLTFSTLTVSNMSPEDSSIYLCSVDRGGNEKLFFGSGTQLSVL.

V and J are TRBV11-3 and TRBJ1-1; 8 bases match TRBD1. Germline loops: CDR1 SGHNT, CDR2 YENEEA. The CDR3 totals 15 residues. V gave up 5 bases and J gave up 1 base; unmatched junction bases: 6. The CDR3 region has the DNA TGTGCCAGCAGCCCCCTAGGGACAGGGAACACTGAAGCTTTCTTT. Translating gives CASSPLGTGNTEAFF.

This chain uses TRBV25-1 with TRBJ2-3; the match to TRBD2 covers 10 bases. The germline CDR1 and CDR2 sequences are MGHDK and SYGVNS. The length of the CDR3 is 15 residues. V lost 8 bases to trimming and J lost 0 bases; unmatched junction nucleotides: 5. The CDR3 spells CASGAGGVSTDTQYF. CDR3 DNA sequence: TGTGCCAGCGGAGCGGGGGGGGTTAGCACAGATACGCAGTATTTT.

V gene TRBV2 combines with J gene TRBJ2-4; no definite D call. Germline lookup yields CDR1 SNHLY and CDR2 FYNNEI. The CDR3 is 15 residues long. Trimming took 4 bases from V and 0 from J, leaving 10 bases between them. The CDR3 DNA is TGTGCCAGCAGTGTCGACTTATTAGCCAAAAACATTCAGTACTTC. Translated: CASSVDLLAKNIQYF.

The CDR3 loop is CASSSLSGYEQYF. CDR3 bases: TGTGCCAGCAGCTCGCTGAGTGGCTACGAGCAGTACTTC. This chain links TRBV14 with TRBJ2-7; D ambiguous. V was shortened by 5 bases and J by 3 bases, with 11 bases between the two germline ends. The CDR3 has 13 residues. The germline V gene encodes CDR1 SGHDN and CDR2 FVKESK.

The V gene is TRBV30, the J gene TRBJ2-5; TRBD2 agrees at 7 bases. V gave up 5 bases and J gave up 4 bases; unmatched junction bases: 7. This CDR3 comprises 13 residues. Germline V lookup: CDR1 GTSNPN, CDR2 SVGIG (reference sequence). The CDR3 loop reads CAWGRGGRETQYF. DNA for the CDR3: TGTGCCTGGGGACGGGGAGGGCGAGAGACCCAGTACTTC. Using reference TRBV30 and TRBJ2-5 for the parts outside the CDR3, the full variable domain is SQTIHQWPATLVQPVGSPLSLECTVEGTSNPNLYWYRQAAGRGLQLLFYSVGIGQISSEVPQNLSASRPQDRQFILSSKKLLLSDSGFYLCAWGRGGRETQYFGPGTRLLVL.

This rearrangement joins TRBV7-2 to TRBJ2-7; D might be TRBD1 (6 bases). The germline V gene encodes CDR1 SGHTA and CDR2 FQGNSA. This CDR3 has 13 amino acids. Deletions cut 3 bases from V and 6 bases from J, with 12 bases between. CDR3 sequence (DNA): TGTGCCAGCAGCTTGCACAGGGTAGGCGAGCAGTACTTC. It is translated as CASSLHRVGEQYF.

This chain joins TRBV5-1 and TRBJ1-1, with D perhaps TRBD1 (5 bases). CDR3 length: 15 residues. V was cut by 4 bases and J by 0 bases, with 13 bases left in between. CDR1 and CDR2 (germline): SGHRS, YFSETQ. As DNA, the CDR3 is TGCGCCAGCAGCCACGCGGGGACGGTGAACACTGAAGCTTTCTTT. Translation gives CASSHAGTVNTEAFF.

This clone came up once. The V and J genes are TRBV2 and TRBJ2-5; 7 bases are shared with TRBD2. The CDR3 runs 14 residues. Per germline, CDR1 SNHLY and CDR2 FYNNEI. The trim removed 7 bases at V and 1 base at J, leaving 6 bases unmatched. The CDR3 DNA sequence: TGTGCCAGCAAGGAATTAGCGGGCCAAGAGACCCAGTACTTC. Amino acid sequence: CASKELAGQETQYF.

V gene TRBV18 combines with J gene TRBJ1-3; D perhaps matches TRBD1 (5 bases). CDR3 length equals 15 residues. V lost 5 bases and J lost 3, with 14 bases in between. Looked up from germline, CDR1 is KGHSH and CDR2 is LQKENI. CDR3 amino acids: CASSSIGASGNTIYF. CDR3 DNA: TGTGCCAGCTCATCGATAGGGGCGAGTGGAAACACCATATATTTT.

CDR3 loop: CASSVEAGAHTIYF. The CDR3 DNA reads TGTGCCAGCAGCGTAGAGGCAGGGGCGCACACCATATATTTT. V usage is TRBV9 and J usage is TRBJ1-3, with D possibly being TRBD1 (6 bases). The CDR3 sequence is 14 residues long. CDR1 is SGDLS, CDR2 YYNGEE, per germline. Trimming left V 0 bases short and J 8 bases short, with 12 bases between.

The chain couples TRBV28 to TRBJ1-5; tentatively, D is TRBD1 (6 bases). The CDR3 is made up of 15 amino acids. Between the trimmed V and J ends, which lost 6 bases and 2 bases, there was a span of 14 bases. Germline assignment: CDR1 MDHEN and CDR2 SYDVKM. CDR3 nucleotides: TGTGCCAGCAGGCGTACAGGGCAAGGCAATCAGCCCCAGCATTTT. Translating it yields CASRRTGQGNQPQHF.

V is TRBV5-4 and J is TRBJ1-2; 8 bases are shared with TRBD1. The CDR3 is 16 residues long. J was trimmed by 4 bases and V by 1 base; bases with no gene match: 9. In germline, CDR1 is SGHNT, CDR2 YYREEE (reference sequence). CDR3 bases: TGTGCCAGCAGCTTGCCAGGGGGCGCTTTCGGCTATGGCTACACCTTC. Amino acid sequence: CASSLPGGAFGYGYTF.

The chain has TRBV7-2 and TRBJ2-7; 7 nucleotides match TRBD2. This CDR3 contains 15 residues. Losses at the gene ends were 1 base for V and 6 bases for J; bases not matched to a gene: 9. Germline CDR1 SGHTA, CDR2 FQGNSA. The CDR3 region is CASSLGGTPGGEQYF. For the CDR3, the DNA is TGTGCCAGCAGCTTAGGTGGTACCCCGGGGGGCGAGCAGTACTTC.

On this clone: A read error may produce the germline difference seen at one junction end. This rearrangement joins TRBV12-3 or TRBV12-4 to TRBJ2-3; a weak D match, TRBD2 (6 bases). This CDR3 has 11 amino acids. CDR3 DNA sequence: TGTGCCAGCAGTTTGGAGGGGACGCGTGGTTTT. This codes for CASSLEGTRGF.

The CDR3 DNA follows: TGTGCCAGCACCCAGACAGGAAACACCATATATTTT. As protein: CASTQTGNTIYF. The genes are TRBV2 and TRBJ1-3, with D hard to call. The CDR3 covers 12 residues. From germline, CDR1 is SNHLY and CDR2 FYNNEI. V lost 7 bases and J 4 bases, leaving 8 bases between the germline ends.

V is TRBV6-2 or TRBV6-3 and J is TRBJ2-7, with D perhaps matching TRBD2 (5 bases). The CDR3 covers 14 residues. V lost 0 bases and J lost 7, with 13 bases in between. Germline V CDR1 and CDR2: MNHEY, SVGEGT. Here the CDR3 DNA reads TGTGCCAGCAGTTACTCCGGGGAAATGGGAGAGCAGTACTTC. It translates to CASSYSGEMGEQYF.

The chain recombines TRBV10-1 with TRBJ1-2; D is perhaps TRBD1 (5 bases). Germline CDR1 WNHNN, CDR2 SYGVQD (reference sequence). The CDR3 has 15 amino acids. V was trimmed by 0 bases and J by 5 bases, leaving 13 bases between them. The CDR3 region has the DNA TGCGCCAGCAGTGAGTCGGGCAGGGTGGGGTATGGCTACACCTTC. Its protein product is CASSESGRVGYGYTF.

CDR3 residues: CASRQDRTGEQYF. The CDR3 bases are TGTGCCAGTAGACAGGACAGGACCGGCGAGCAGTACTTC. The chain recombines TRBV19 with TRBJ2-7, with 7 bases aligning to TRBD1. V lost 6 bases to trimming and J lost 6 bases; unmatched junction nucleotides: 8. The CDR3 length is 13 residues. CDR1 is LNHDA and CDR2 is SQIVND in the germline V gene (reference sequence).

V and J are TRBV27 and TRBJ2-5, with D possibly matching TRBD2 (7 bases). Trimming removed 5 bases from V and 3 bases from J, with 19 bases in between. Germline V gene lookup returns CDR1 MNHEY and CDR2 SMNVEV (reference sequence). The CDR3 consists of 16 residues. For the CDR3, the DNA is TGTGCCAGCAGTAGGGGGGGTAAACGTGAGAAAGAGACCCAGTACTTC. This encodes CASSRGGKREKETQYF.

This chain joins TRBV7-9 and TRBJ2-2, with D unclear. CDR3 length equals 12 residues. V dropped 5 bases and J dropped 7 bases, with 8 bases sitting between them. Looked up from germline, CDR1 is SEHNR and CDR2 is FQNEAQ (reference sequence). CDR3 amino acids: CASSTGSGELFF. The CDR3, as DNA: TGTGCCAGCAGCACCGGTAGCGGGGAGCTGTTTTTT.

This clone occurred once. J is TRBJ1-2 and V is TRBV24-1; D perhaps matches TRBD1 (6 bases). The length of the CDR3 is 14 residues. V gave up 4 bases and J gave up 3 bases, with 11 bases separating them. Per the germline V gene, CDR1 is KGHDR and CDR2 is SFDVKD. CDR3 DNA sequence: TGTGCCACCAGTGACTCCAGGGGTTACTATGGCTACACCTTC. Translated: CATSDSRGYYGYTF.

CDR3 nucleotide sequence: TGTGCCAGCAGCTTAGCGGCAGGGCTGAACACTGAAGCTTTCTTT. It encodes CASSLAAGLNTEAFF. The rearrangement uses TRBV7-2 and TRBJ1-1; D perhaps matches TRBD1 (5 bases). Germline CDR1 is SGHTA and CDR2 is FQGNSA. V was clipped by 0 bases and J by 0 bases, with 8 bases between them. The length of the CDR3 is 15 residues.